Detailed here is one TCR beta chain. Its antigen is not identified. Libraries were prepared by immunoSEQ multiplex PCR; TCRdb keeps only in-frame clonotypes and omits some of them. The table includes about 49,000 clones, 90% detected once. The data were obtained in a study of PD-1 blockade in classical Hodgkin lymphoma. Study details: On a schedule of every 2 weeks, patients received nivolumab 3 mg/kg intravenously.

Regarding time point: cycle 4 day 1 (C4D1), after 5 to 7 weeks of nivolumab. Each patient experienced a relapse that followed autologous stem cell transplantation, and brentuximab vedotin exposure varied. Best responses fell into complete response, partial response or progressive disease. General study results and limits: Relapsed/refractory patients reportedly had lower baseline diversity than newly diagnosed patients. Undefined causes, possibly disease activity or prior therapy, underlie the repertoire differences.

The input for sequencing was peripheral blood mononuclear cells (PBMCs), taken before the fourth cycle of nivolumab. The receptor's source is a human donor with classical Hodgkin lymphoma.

CDR3 sequence (DNA): TGTGCCAGCAGTGAAAGGACTAGCGGGAGGGCCAAAAACATTCAGTACTTC. As protein: CASSERTSGRAKNIQYF. The chain combines TRBV2 with TRBJ2-4, with 14 bases lining up with TRBD2. The V segment lost 2 bases and the J segment 1 base; nucleotides outside the gene matches: 1. Germline CDR1 and CDR2: SNHLY and FYNNEI. CDR3 length equals 17 residues.